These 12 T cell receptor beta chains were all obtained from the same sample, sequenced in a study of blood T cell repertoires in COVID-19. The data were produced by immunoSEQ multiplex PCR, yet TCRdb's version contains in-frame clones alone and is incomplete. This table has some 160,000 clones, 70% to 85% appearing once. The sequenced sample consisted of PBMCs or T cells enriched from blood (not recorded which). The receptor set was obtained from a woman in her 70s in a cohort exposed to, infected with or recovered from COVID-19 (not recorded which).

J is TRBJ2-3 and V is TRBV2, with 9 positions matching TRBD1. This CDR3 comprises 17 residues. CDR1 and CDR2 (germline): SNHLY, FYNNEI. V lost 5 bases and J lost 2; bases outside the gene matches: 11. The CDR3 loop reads CASSLDSTGGDTDTQYF. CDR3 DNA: TGTGCCAGCAGTCTCGATTCGACAGGGGGTGACACAGATACGCAGTATTTT.

CDR3 nucleotides: TGCGCCAGCAGCTCCTTGGGACACCGCCGGGAGCAGTTCTTC. This sequence encodes CASSSLGHRREQFF. The chain carries TRBV4-1 and TRBJ2-1, with a tentative D call TRBD1 (6 bases). This CDR3 region has 14 residues. With 5 bases removed from V and 10 bases from J, the gap between germline ends came to 18 bases. Looked up from germline, CDR1 is MGHRA and CDR2 is YSYEKL.

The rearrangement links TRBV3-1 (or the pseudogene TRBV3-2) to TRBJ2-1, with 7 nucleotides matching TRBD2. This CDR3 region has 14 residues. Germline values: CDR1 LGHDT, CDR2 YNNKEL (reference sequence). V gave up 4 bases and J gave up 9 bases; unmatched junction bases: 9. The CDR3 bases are TGTGCCAGCAGCCCGGGACTATCGGACCGTGAGCAGTTCTTC. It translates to CASSPGLSDREQFF.

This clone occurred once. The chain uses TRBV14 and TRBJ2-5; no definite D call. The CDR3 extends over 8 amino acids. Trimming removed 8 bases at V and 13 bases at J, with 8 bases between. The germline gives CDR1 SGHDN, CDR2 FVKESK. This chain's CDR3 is CASLESYF. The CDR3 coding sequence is TGTGCCAGCCTGGAGTCGTACTTC.

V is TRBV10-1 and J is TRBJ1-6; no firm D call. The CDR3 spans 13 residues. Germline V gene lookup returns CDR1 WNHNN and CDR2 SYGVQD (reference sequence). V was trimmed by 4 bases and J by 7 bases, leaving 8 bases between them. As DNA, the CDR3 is TGCGCCAGCAGTGCGAGGGAGAATTCACCCCTCCACTTT. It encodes CASSARENSPLHF.

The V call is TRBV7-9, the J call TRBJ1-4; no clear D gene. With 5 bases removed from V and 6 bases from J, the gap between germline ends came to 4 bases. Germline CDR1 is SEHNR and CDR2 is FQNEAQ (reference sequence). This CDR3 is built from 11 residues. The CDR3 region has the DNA TGTGCCAGCAGCCCATATGAAAAACTGTTTTTT. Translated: CASSPYEKLFF.

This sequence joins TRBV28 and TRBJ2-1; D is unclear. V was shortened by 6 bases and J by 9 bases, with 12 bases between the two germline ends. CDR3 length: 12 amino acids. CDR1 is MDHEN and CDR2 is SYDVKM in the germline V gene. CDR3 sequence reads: CASSLATSEQFF. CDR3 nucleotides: TGTGCCAGCAGCCTCGCCACCAGTGAGCAGTTCTTC.

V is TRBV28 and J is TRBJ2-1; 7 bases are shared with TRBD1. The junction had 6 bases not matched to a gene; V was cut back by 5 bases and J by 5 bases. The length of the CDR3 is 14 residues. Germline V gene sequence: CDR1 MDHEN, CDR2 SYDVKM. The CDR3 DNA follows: TGTGCCAGCAGTATCGACAGGGCACACAATGAGCAGTTCTTC. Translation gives CASSIDRAHNEQFF.

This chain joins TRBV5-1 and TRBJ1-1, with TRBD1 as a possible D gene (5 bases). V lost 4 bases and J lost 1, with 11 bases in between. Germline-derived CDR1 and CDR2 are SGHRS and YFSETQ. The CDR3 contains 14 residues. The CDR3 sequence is CASSIQGQNTEAFF. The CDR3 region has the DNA TGCGCCAGCAGCATCCAGGGCCAGAACACTGAAGCTTTCTTT. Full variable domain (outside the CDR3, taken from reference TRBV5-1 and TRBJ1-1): KAGVTQTPRYLIKTRGQQVTLSCSPISGHRSVSWYQQTPGQGLQFLFEYFSETQRNKGNFPGRFSGRQFSNSRSEMNVSTLELGDSALYLCASSIQGQNTEAFFGQGTRLTVV.

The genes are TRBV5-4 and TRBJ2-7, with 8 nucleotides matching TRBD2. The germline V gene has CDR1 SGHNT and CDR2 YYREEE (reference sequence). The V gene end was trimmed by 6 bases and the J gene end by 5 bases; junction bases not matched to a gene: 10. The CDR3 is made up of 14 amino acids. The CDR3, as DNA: TGTGCCAGCATGCCGGGACTAGGGTTCGACGAGCAGTACTTC. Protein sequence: CASMPGLGFDEQYF.

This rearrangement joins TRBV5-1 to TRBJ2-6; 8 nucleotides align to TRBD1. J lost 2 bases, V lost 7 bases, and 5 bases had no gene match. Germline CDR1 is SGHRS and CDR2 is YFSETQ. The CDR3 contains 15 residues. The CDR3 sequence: CASGGQGAGANVLTF. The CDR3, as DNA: TGCGCCAGCGGAGGACAGGGTGCTGGGGCCAACGTCCTGACTTTC.

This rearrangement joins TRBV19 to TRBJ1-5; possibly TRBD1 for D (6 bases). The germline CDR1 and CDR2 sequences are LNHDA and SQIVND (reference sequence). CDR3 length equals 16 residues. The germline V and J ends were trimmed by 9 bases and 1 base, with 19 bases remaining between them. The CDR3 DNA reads TGTGCCAGCACCATTAAACAGGGAGTAAGCAATCAGCCCCAGCATTTT. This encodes CASTIKQGVSNQPQHF.